This paragraph reports one T cell receptor beta chain. The entry originates in a study of resident and recirculating memory T cells in vitiligo. Study overall: The samples were homogenized without cell sorting before genomic DNA extraction.

CDR1 and CDR2 (germline): SQVTM, ANQGSEA. V gave up 6 bases and J gave up 1 base; unmatched junction bases: 9. The CDR3 has 16 amino acids. Stable vitiligo meant no lesion change over the previous 6 months. Anyone treated within the previous three months was excluded. TCRdb keeps only in-frame clones here, not all; method: immunoSEQ multiplex PCR. The table shows approximately 69,000 clones, with just over 90% occurring only once. This chain links TRBV29-1 with TRBJ2-2; the match to TRBD1 covers 9 bases. This receptor was identified in a male donor with vitiligo. Sequences were obtained from blood. This chain's CDR3 is CSVELETGGNTGELFF. The CDR3 DNA is TGCAGCGTGGAGTTGGAGACAGGGGGGAACACCGGGGAGCTGTTTTTT.